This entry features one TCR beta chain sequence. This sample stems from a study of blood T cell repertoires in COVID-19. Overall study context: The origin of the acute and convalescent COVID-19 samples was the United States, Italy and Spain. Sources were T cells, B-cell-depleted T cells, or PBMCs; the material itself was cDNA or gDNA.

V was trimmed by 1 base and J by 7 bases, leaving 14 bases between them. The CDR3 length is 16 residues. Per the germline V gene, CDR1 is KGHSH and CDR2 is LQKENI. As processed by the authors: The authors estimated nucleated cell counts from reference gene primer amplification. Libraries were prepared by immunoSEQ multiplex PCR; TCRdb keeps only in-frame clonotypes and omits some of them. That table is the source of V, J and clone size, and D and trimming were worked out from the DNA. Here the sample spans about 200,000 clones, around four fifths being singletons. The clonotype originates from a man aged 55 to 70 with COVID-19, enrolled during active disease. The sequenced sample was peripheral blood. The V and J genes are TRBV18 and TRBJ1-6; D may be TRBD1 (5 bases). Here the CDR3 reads CASSPRGGAANSPLHF. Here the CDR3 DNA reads TGTGCCAGCTCACCACGGGGAGGGGCAGCCAATTCACCCCTCCACTTT.